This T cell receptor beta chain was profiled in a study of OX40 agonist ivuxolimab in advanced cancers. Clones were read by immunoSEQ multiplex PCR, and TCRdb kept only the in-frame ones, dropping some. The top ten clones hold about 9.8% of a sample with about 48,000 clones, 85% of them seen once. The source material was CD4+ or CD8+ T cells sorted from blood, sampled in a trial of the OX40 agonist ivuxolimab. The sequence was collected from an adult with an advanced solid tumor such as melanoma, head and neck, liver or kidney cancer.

The CDR3 region is CASSLRDSGPSNEQFF. CDR3 sequence (DNA): TGTGCCAGCAGCTTAAGGGACTCCGGCCCCTCCAATGAGCAGTTCTTC. This sequence joins TRBV7-6 and TRBJ2-1; tentative D call: TRBD2 (6 bases). The CDR3 loop spans 16 amino acids. V lost 2 bases and J 6 bases, leaving 17 bases between the germline ends. Germline loops: CDR1 SGHVS, CDR2 FNYEAQ.